The 10 T cell receptor beta chains given below trace back to one sample, sequenced in a study of T cell clonality in common variable immunodeficiency. The table came from immunoSEQ multiplex PCR; TCRdb's copy has only in-frame clones and leaves some out. Singletons are absent from the sample, which has about 64,000 clones. Input material: peripheral blood mononuclear cells. These receptor sequences come from a person between 18 and 70 years old in good health.

This clone came up many times. The sequenced fragment ends 3 residues before the CDR3 boundary, so the rest is inferred from the germline J gene. This chain connects TRBV4-1 to TRBJ2-2; D might be TRBD1 (5 bases). This CDR3 has 15 residues. Trimming cost V 5 bases and J 5 bases, with 15 bases left between them. Germline CDR1 MGHRA, CDR2 YSYEKL. CDR3 protein: CASSGASAGTGELFF. The covered CDR3 bases are TGCGCCAGCAGCGGCGCGAGCGCAGGGACCGGGGAG.

This clone was observed many times. CDR3 residues: CASSLDRDLHQPQHF. The CDR3 DNA, read in part, is TGTGCCAGCAGCTTGGACAGGGACTTACATCAGCCC. The genes are TRBV7-2 and TRBJ1-5; 8 nucleotides line up with TRBD1. From the germline J gene comes the end of the CDR3, since the read stops 3 residues before it. Germline trimming cut 3 bases from V and 5 bases from J; bases unmatched to any gene: 6. CDR3 length: 15 residues. In germline, CDR1 is SGHTA, CDR2 FQGNSA.

This clone showed up many times. The observed sequence ends 3 residues before the CDR3 terminus, with the missing tail filled in from the germline J gene. V gene TRBV9 combines with J gene TRBJ1-6; 9 nucleotides match TRBD1. The CDR3 has 14 amino acids. V was clipped by 4 bases and J by 11 bases; unmatched bases: 7. Germline V CDR1 and CDR2: SGDLS, YYNGEE. CDR3 DNA, as far as it was read: TGTGCCAGCAGCCACAGGGGGCAGGGTACACCC. It specifies CASSHRGQGTP. The complete CDR3 sequence is CASSHRGQGTPLHF. The full variable domain, its missing parts supplied by reference TRBV9 and TRBJ1-6, is DSGVTQTPKHLITATGQRVTLRCSPRSGDLSVYWYQQSLDQGLQFLIQYYNGEERAKGNILERFSAQQFPDLHSELNLSSLELGDSALYFCASSHRGQGTPLHFGNGTRLTVT.

Ten or more counts support this clone. Incomplete CDR3 DNA: TGTGCCAGCAGGGGGCTCCAGGGCAGGTACGAG. Protein: CASRGLQGRYE. The full CDR3 reads CASRGLQGRYEQYF. The V call is TRBV2, the J call TRBJ2-7, with D perhaps matching TRBD1 (5 bases). With the read ending 3 residues before the CDR3 end, the germline J gene is used to fill in that end. CDR1 is SNHLY, CDR2 FYNNEI, per germline. The ends were cut back, 6 bases at V and 4 bases at J, with 16 bases in the middle. The CDR3 loop spans 14 amino acids.

This clone is medium-sized. The read ends 3 residues before the CDR3 terminus; that terminus is restored from the germline J gene. The chain is built from TRBV6-2 or TRBV6-3 and TRBJ2-7; TRBD1 matches 8 bases. The CDR3 is 15 residues long. The germline V gene has CDR1 MNHEY and CDR2 SVGEGT. J gave up 5 bases and V 3 bases, and 9 bases lay outside the gene matches. The CDR3 bases that were read are TGTGCCAGCAGTTATCCCCAGGACAGGGTTCACGAG. Translated, it gives CASSYPQDRVHE. The whole CDR3 protein is CASSYPQDRVHEQYF.

This clone was seen repeatedly, ten times or more. The CDR3 end lies 3 residues beyond the end of the read and is filled in from the germline J gene. This chain uses TRBV18 with TRBJ2-2; tentative D call: TRBD1 (6 bases). Trimming stripped 2 bases from V and 0 bases from J, with 10 bases between. This CDR3 is 16 amino acids long. CDR1 is KGHSH and CDR2 is LQKENI in the germline V gene. The CDR3 reads CASSPRRTANTGELFF. CDR3 DNA (partial): TGTGCCAGCTCACCAAGGCGGACAGCGAACACCGGGGAG.

This clone appeared many times. The read gets to within 3 residues of the CDR3 end, and the germline J gene fills in the rest. V and J are TRBV18 and TRBJ1-6; D might be TRBD1 (5 bases). CDR3 size: 14 residues. Trimming pared 2 bases from V and 9 bases from J, leaving 11 bases between. From germline, CDR1 is KGHSH and CDR2 LQKENI. The CDR3 DNA, read in part, is TGTGCCAGCTCACCAAACCGGAGGGGTTCACCC. It encodes CASSPNRRGSP. From start to end, the CDR3 is CASSPNRRGSPLHF.

In this sample, this clone turned up many times. At one boundary the junction diverges from the germline segment, which might be a read error. The read is 3 residues too short to cover the CDR3 end, so that end is filled in from the germline J gene. The J gene is TRBJ2-7, the V gene TRBV4-1; the D gene is possibly TRBD1 (5 bases). The germline V gene encodes CDR1 MGHRA and CDR2 YSYEKL. This CDR3 region has 16 residues. CDR3: CTSSQESRVSSYEQYF. The sequenced CDR3 bases are TGCACCAGCAGCCAAGAGTCCAGGGTTAGCTCCTACGAG.

This clone was counted many times. Read sequence stops 3 residues before the CDR3 end, and the germline J gene provides the missing end. The gene calls are TRBV9 and TRBJ1-4; 9 nucleotides line up with TRBD1. Germline V CDR1 and CDR2: SGDLS, YYNGEE. The CDR3 has 18 residues. The V gene end was trimmed by 2 bases and the J gene end by 6 bases; junction bases not matched to a gene: 14. The part of the CDR3 DNA that was read is TGTGCCAGCAGCGTCGGGACAGGGAGTGGAGTAGAATATGAAAAA. It yields the protein CASSVGTGSGVEYEK. The full CDR3 reads CASSVGTGSGVEYEKLFF.

At least ten counts were recorded for this clone. The sequenced fragment ends 3 residues before the CDR3 boundary, so the rest is inferred from the germline J gene. The V gene is TRBV6-4, the J gene TRBJ2-1, with D possibly TRBD2 on 6 matching bases. The CDR3 length is 14 residues. CDR1 and CDR2 (germline): MRHNA, SNTAGT. Trimming removed 4 bases from V and 5 bases from J, with 12 bases in between. The CDR3 loop is CASSVEAGNNEQFF. Partial CDR3 DNA: TGTGCCAGCAGTGTTGAGGCGGGGAACAATGAG.